The subject of this entry is one T cell receptor (beta chain). The antigen remains undetermined. Libraries were prepared by immunoSEQ multiplex PCR; TCRdb keeps only in-frame clonotypes and omits some of them. The sample gives about 24,000 clones, 85% to 90% of which show up once; 1.3% is in the top ten. The record originates from a study of T cells in narcolepsy. Points from the study as a whole: Same-patient CSF and blood CD4+ T cell clonotypes included HCRT-specific and TRIB2-specific autoreactive ones. Blood of same and different patients, but not healthy controls, reportedly held recurring autoreactive clonotypes. In some patient and control memory CD4+ samples, autoreactive clones were absent.

The origin of this receptor is a human donor with narcolepsy. The sequencing sample was made of CD45RA- memory CD4+ T cells from PBMCs.

The CDR3 sequence: CASSSEGRNGYTF. CDR3 DNA sequence: TGTGCCAGCAGCTCTGAGGGGAGGAATGGCTACACCTTC. J is TRBJ1-2 and V is TRBV5-4; D may be TRBD1 (5 bases). Trimming left V 3 bases short and J 6 bases short, with 12 bases between. This CDR3 comprises 13 residues. Germline V lookup: CDR1 SGHNT, CDR2 YYREEE (reference sequence).